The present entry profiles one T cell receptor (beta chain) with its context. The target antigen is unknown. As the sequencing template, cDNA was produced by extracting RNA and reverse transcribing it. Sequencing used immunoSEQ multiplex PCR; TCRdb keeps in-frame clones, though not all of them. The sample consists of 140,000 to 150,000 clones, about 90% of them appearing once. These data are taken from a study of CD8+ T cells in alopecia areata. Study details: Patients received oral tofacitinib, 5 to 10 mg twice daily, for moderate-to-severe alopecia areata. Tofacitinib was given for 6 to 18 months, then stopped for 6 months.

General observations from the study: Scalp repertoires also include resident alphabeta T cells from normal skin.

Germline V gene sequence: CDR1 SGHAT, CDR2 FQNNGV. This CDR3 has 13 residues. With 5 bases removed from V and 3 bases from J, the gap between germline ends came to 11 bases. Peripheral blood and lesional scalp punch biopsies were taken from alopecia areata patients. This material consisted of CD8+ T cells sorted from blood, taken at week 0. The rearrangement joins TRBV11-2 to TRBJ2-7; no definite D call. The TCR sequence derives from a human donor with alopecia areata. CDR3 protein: CASSLSTNYEQYF. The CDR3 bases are TGTGCCAGCAGCCTATCAACTAACTACGAGCAGTACTTC.